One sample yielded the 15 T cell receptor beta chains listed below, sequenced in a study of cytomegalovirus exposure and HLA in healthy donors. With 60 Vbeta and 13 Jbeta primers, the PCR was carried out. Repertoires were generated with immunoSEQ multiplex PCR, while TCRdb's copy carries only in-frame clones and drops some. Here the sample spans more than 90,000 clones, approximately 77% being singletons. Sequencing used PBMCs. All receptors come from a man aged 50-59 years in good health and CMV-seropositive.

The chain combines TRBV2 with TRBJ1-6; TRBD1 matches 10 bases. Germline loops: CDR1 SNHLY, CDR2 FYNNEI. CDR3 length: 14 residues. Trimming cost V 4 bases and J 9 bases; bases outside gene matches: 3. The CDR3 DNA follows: TGTGCCAGCAGTGGAGGGACAGGGGTTTCACCCCTCCACTTT. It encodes CASSGGTGVSPLHF.

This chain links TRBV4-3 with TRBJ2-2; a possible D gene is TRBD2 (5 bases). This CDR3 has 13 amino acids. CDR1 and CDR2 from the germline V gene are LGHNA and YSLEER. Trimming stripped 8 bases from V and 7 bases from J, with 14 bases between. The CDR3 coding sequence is TGCGCCAGCGGCTTTAATGGAGGCGGGGAGCTGTTTTTT. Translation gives CASGFNGGGELFF.

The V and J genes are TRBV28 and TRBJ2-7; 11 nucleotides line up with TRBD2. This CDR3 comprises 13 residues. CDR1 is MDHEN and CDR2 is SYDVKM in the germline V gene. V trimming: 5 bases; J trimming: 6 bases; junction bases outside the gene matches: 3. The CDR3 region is CASSRLAGTEQYF. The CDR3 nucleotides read TGTGCCAGCAGTCGACTAGCGGGGACCGAGCAGTACTTC.

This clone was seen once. Written as DNA, the CDR3 is TGTGCCAGTAGTATATCTGCGGGGCAGGCTCAGCCCCAGCATTTT. Amino acids: CASSISAGQAQPQHF. J is TRBJ1-5 and V is TRBV19, with a tentative D call TRBD1 (5 bases). V lost 2 bases and J lost 6, with 14 bases in between. The CDR3 contains 15 residues. Germline V gene lookup returns CDR1 LNHDA and CDR2 SQIVND (reference sequence).

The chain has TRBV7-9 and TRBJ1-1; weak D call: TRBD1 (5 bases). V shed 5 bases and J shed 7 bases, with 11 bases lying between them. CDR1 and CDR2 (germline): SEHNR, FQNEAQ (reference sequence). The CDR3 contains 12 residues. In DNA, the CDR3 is TGTGCCAGCAGCCGGGGGACGGTTGAAGCTTTCTTT. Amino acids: CASSRGTVEAFF.

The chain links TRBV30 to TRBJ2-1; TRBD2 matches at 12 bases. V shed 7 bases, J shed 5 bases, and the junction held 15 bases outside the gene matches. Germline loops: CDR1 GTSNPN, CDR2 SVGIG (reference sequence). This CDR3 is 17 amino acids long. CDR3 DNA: TGTGCCTTAGCCCCAGCCCCCCGGACTAGCGGGAACAATGAGCAGTTCTTC. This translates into CALAPAPRTSGNNEQFF.

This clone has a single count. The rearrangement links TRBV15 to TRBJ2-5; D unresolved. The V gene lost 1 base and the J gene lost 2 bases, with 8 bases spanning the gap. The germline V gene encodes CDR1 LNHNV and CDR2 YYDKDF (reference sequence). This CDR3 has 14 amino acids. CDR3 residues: CATSRVQNQETQYF. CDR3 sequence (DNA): TGTGCCACCAGCAGAGTACAGAATCAAGAGACCCAGTACTTC. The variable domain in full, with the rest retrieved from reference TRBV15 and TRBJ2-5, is DAMVIQNPRYQVTQFGKPVTLSCSQTLNHNVMYWYQQKSSQAPKLLFHYYDKDFNNEADTPDNFQSRRPNTSFCFLDIRSPGLGDTAMYLCATSRVQNQETQYFGPGTRLLVL.

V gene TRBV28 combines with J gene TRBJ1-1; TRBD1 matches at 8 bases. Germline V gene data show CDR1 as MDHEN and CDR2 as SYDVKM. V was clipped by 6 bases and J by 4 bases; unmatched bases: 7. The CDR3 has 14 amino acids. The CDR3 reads CASSPGTGSTEAFF. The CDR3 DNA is TGTGCCAGCAGCCCAGGGACAGGCAGCACTGAAGCTTTCTTT.

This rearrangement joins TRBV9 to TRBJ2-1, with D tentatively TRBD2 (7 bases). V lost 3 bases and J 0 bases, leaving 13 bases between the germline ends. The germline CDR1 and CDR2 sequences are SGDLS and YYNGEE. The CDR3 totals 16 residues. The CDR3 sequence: CASSEGGASSYNEQFF. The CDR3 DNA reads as TGTGCCAGCAGCGAGGGGGGGGCGAGCTCCTACAATGAGCAGTTCTTC.

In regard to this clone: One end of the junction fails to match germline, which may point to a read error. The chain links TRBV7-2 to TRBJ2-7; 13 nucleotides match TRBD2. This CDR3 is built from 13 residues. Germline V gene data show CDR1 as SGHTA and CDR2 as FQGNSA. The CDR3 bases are TGTGCCAGCAGCTTAGGTACTAGCGGGAGGGCCCACTTC. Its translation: CASSLGTSGRAHF.

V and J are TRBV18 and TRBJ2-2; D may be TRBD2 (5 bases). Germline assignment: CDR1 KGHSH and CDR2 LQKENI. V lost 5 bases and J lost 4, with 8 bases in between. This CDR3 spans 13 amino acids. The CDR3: CASSSGLTGELFF. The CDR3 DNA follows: TGTGCCAGCTCAAGCGGACTCACCGGGGAGCTGTTTTTT. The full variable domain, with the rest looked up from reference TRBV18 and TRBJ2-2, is NAGVMQNPRHLVRRRGQEARLRCSPMKGHSHVYWYRQLPEEGLKFMVYLQKENIIDESGMPKERFSAEFPKEGPSILRIQQVVRGDSAAYFCASSSGLTGELFFGEGSRLTVL.

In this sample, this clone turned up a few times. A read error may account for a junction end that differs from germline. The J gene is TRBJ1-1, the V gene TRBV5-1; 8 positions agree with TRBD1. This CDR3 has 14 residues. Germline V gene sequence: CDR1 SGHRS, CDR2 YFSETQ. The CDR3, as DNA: TGCGCCAGCAGCTTGAACAGGGGGAACGCTGAAGCTTTCTTT. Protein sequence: CASSLNRGNAEAFF.

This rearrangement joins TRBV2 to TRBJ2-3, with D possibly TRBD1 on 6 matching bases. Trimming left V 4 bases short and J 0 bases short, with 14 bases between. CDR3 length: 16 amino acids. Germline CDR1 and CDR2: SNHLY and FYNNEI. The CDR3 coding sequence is TGTGCCAGCAGTGGGGACACTGTACCTAGCACAGATACGCAGTATTTT. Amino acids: CASSGDTVPSTDTQYF.

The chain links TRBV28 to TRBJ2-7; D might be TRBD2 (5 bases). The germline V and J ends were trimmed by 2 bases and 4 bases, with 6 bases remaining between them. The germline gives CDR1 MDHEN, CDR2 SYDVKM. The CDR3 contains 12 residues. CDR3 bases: TGTGCCAGCAGTTTAGAGGGTTACGAGCAGTACTTC. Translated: CASSLEGYEQYF.

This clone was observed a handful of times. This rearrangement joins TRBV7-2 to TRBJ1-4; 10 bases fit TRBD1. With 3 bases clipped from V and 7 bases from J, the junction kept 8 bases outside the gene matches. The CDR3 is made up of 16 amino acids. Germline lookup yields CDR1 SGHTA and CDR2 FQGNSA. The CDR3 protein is CASSFGTGAKGEKLFF. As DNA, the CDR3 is TGTGCCAGCAGCTTTGGGACAGGGGCGAAGGGTGAAAAACTGTTTTTT. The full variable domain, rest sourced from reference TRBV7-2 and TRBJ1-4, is GAGVSQSPSNKVTEKGKDVELRCDPISGHTALYWYRQSLGQGLEFLIYFQGNSAPDKSGLPSDRFSAERTGGSVSTLTIQRTQQEDSAVYLCASSFGTGAKGEKLFFGSGTQLSVL.